This T cell receptor beta chain was profiled in a study of blood T cell repertoires in COVID-19. Authors' data handling: Nucleated cell number was recorded as an estimate derived from reference gene primer amplification. TCRdb keeps only in-frame clones here, not all; method: immunoSEQ multiplex PCR. The D gene and trimming were derived from the DNA, and the V and J assignments and clone size from that table. The sample has about 400,000 clones; roughly nine tenths are singletons. Sequencing used peripheral blood. The source of this sequence is a man between 35 and 55 years old with acute or convalescent COVID-19.

Here the CDR3 DNA reads TGTGCCAGCCGGTCTGGGAACACTGAAGCTTTCTTT. It codes for CASRSGNTEAFF. The rearrangement joins TRBV6-5 to TRBJ1-1; the D is unclear. The germline CDR1 and CDR2 sequences are MNHEY and SVGAGI. The CDR3 totals 12 residues. V was clipped by 8 bases and J by 1 base, with 8 bases between them.